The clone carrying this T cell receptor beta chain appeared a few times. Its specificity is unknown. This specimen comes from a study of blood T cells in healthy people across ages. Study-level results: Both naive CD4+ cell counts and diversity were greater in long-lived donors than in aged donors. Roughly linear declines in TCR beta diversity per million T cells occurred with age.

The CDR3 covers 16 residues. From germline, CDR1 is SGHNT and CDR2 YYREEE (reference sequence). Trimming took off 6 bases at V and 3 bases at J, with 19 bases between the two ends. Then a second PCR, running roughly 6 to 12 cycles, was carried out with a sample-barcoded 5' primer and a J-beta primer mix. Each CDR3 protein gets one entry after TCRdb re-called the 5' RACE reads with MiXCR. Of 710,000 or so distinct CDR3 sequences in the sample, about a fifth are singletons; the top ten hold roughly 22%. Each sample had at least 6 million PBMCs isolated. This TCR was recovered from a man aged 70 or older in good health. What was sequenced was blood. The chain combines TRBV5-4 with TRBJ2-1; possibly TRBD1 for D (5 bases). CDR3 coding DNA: TGTGCCAGCACCCCTGGGGCTAGGTTTATCTACAATGAGCAGTTCTTC. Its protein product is CASTPGARFIYNEQFF. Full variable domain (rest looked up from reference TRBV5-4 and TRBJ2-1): ETGVTQSPTHLIKTRGQQVTLRCSSQSGHNTVSWYQQALGQGPQFIFQYYREEENGRGNFPPRFSGLQFPNYSSELNVNALELDDSALYLCASTPGARFIYNEQFFGPGTRLTVL.